Listed here is a single TCR beta chain. Unmatched junction bases numbered 24, after V lost 2 bases and J lost 7 bases. Looked up from germline, CDR1 is MNHEY and CDR2 is SVGEGT. The CDR3 contains 20 residues. Source study methods: Amplification of reference gene primers provided the estimated nucleated cell counts. Produced via immunoSEQ multiplex PCR; TCRdb's table is partial and in-frame only. V and J calls and clone size follow that table, whereas D and trimming were derived from the DNA. The table includes over 150,000 clones, around four fifths detected once. The data were obtained in a study of blood T cell repertoires in COVID-19. On the study more broadly: The study drew acute and convalescent COVID-19 samples from the United States, Italy and Spain. Nucleic acid was either cDNA or gDNA, and it came from T cells, B-cell-depleted T cells, or PBMCs.

The chain links TRBV6-2 or TRBV6-3 to TRBJ2-7, with 9 nucleotides matching TRBD2. The sequencing sample was made of peripheral blood. The clonotype was recovered from a woman in her thirties or forties with COVID-19, enrolled during active disease. For the CDR3, the DNA is TGTGCCAGCAGTTACCCGTTAAAGCGGGGGGCTCTACCCCTACCGGGAGAGCAGTACTTC. Translating gives CASSYPLKRGALPLPGEQYF.